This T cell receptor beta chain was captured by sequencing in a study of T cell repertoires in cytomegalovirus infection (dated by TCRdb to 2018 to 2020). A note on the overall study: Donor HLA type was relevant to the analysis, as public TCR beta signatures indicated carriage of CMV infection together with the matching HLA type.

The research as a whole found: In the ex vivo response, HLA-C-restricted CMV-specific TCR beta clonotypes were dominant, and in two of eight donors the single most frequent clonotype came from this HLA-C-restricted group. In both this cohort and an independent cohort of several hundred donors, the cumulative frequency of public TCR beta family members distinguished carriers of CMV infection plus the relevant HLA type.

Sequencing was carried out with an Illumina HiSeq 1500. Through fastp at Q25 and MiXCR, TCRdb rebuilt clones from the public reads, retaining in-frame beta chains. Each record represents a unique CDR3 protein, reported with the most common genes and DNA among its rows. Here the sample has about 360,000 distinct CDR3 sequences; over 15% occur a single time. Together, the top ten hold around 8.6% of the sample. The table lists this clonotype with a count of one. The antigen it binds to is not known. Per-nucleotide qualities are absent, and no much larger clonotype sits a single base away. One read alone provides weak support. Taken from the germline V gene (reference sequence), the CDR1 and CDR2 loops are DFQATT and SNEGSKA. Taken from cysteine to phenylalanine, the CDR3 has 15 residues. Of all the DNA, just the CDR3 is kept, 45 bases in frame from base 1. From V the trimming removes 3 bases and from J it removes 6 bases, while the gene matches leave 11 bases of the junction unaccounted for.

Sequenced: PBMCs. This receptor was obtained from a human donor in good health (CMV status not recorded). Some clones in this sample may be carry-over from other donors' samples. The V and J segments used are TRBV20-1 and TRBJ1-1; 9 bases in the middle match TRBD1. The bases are TGCAGTGCTAGCGATTCCGGGACAGGGTCTGCTGAAGCTTTCTTT. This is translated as CSASDSGTGSAEAFF.